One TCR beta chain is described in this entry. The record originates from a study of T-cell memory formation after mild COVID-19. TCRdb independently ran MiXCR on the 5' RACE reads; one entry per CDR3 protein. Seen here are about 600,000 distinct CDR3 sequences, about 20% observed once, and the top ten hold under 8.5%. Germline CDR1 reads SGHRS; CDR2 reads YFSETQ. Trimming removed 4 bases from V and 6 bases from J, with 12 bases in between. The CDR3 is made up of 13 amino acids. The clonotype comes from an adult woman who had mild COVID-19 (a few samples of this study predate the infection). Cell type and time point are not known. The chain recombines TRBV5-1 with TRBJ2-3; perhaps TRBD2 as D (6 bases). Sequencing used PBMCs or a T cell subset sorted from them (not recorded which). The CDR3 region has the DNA TGCGCCAGCAGCGCCGAGGCGGGGGATACGCAGTATTTT. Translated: CASSAEAGDTQYF.